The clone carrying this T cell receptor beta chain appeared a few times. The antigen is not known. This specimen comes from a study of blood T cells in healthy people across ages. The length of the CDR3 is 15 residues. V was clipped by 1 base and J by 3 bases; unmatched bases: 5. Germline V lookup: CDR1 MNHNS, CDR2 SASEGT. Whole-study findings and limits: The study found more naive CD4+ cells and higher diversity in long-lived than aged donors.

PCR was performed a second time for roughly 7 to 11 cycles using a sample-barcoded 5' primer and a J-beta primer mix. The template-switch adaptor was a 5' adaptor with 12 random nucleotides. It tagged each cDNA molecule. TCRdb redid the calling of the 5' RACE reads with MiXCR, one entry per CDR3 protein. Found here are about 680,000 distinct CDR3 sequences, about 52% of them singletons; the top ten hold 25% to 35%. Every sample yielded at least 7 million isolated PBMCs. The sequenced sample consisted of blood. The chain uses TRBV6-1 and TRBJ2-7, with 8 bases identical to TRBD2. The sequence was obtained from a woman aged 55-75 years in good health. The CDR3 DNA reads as TGTGCCAGCAGTGAAGTGCGGGAGGACTTCTACGAGCAGTACTTC. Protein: CASSEVREDFYEQYF.